The 21 T cell receptor beta chains listed next were all sequenced from one sample in a study of shared clonotypes between healthy human individuals (dated by TCRdb to 2020 to 2022). Library construction relied on the immunoSEQ multiplex PCR assay. In TCRdb, the immuneACCESS table is reduced to in-frame sequences with V and J assigned. These tables do not hold every clone; where another copy was compared, an unresolved V gene accounts for under half, and the others remain unexplained. The sample yields about 2.5 million clones; around 92% were counted once. The ten largest clones take up approximately 0.4% of the sample. The specimen was naive CD4+ T cells from PBMCs. This sample's cell subset or site label indicates: CD45RA+ positively selected. These receptors all come from a man between 18 and 35 years old in good health. Some clones in this sample may be carry-over from other donors' samples.

The V call is TRBV6-5, the J call TRBJ2-2, with D perhaps matching TRBD2 (6 bases). The V gene's germline CDR1 is MNHEY and CDR2 SVGAGI. Trimming shortened V by 6 bases and J by 3 bases, and 11 bases separated the two germline ends. The CDR3 is made up of 14 amino acids. The CDR3 is CASREGLYTGELFF. The DNA for the CDR3 is TGTGCCAGCAGGGAGGGACTCTACACCGGGGAGCTGTTTTTT.

As to this clone: Other DNA sequences in this specimen translate into the identical CDR3. The chain has TRBV28 and TRBJ1-2, with D unclear. The V end was cut by 3 bases, the J end by 4 bases, with 6 bases between. The CDR3 covers 12 residues. The germline gives CDR1 MDHEN, CDR2 SYDVKM. This CDR3 reads CASSLGRYGYTF. The CDR3 coding sequence is TGTGCCAGCAGTTTGGGTCGCTATGGCTACACCTTC.

CDR3 in amino acids: CASSSSTQGNEKLFF. CDR3 coding DNA: TGTGCCAGCAGTTCTTCAACACAGGGAAACGAAAAACTGTTTTTT. This rearrangement joins TRBV28 to TRBJ1-4; possible D gene TRBD1, 6 bases. This CDR3 comprises 15 residues. Looked up from germline, CDR1 is MDHEN and CDR2 is SYDVKM. Trimming left V 4 bases short and J 8 bases short, with 17 bases between.

This clone showed up just once. The chain recombines TRBV29-1 with TRBJ1-2, with D perhaps TRBD1 (6 bases). The germline gives CDR1 SQVTM, CDR2 ANQGSEA. The V gene lost 4 bases and the J gene lost 8 bases, with 14 bases spanning the gap. The CDR3 runs to 12 residues. Written as DNA, the CDR3 is TGCAGCGTTGGGGGACACGGATTGGGCTACACCTTC. Translating it yields CSVGGHGLGYTF.

This chain links TRBV7-7 with TRBJ2-5; 7 bases are a match to TRBD2. Germline CDR1 reads SSHAT; CDR2 reads FNYEAQ (reference sequence). The CDR3 covers 12 residues. V was clipped by 5 bases and J by 4 bases; unmatched bases: 1. The CDR3 sequence: CASSRGGETQYF. The CDR3 bases are TGTGCCAGCAGCCGCGGGGGAGAGACCCAGTACTTC.

V and J are TRBV28 and TRBJ2-2; D gene ambiguous. Germline V CDR1 and CDR2: MDHEN, SYDVKM. This CDR3 has 14 amino acids. The V and J ends lost 3 bases and 6 bases respectively, with 11 bases between them. CDR3 sequence reads: CASSLDPVSGELFF. The CDR3 DNA reads as TGTGCCAGCAGTTTGGACCCTGTGTCCGGGGAGCTGTTTTTT.

V and J are TRBV28 and TRBJ1-5; 7 bases align to TRBD1. V gave up 6 bases and J gave up 11 bases; unmatched junction bases: 13. There are 14 residues in the CDR3. CDR1 MDHEN and CDR2 SYDVKM come from the germline V gene. The CDR3 sequence is CASSGTDSLGAQHF. The CDR3 nucleotides are TGTGCCAGCAGCGGGACAGACAGTTTGGGAGCCCAGCATTTT. Using reference TRBV28 and TRBJ1-5 for the parts outside the CDR3, the full variable domain is DVKVTQSSRYLVKRTGEKVFLECVQDMDHENMFWYRQDPGLGLRLIYFSYDVKMKEKGDIPEGYSVSREKKERFSLILESASTNQTSMYLCASSGTDSLGAQHFGDGTRLSIL.

The chain combines TRBV2 with TRBJ2-5; D uncertain. V was clipped by 11 bases and J by 1 base, with 14 bases between them. Germline CDR1 SNHLY, CDR2 FYNNEI. The CDR3 has 13 residues. The CDR3 bases are TGTGCCTCCGCTGGGCAGATCCAAGAGACCCAGTACTTC. Translated: CASAGQIQETQYF.

Remarks on this clone: Distinct nucleotide sequences in the sample also encode this CDR3. V and J are TRBV28 and TRBJ1-1, with D perhaps matching TRBD1 (5 bases). V gave up 3 bases and J gave up 0 bases, with 8 bases separating them. The CDR3 is made up of 14 amino acids. CDR1 MDHEN and CDR2 SYDVKM come from the germline V gene. The CDR3 loop is CASSFQGLNTEAFF. CDR3 nucleotide sequence: TGTGCCAGCAGTTTTCAGGGTTTGAACACTGAAGCTTTCTTT.

The chain links TRBV9 to TRBJ2-7, with TRBD1 matching over 8 bases. Germline CDR1 SGDLS, CDR2 YYNGEE. The CDR3 loop spans 16 amino acids. The junction had 10 bases not matched to a gene; V was cut back by 3 bases and J by 2 bases. The CDR3 DNA follows: TGTGCCAGCAGCGAAGGCCACCAGGGGGCCGCCTACGAGCAGTACTTC. It encodes CASSEGHQGAAYEQYF.

The V and J genes are TRBV28 and TRBJ1-5; D is undetermined. The germline V gene has CDR1 MDHEN and CDR2 SYDVKM. The CDR3 has 14 amino acids. V was shortened by 8 bases and J by 5 bases, with 16 bases between the two germline ends. This chain's CDR3 is CASAKMGSDQPQHF. As DNA, the CDR3 is TGTGCCAGCGCTAAGATGGGGTCGGATCAGCCCCAGCATTTT. The variable domain in full, completed from reference TRBV28 and TRBJ1-5, reads DVKVTQSSRYLVKRTGEKVFLECVQDMDHENMFWYRQDPGLGLRLIYFSYDVKMKEKGDIPEGYSVSREKKERFSLILESASTNQTSMYLCASAKMGSDQPQHFGDGTRLSIL.

The rearrangement links TRBV18 to TRBJ1-2; D gene uncertain. This CDR3 comprises 14 residues. In germline, CDR1 is KGHSH, CDR2 LQKENI. V lost 5 bases to trimming and J lost 7 bases, with 17 bases between them. The CDR3: CASSTSDGGSGYTF. The CDR3, as DNA: TGTGCCAGCTCAACCTCGGACGGAGGGAGTGGCTACACCTTC.

This clone appeared once. The chain links TRBV28 to TRBJ2-1, with 9 bases matching TRBD2. This CDR3 has 13 amino acids. J gave up 16 bases and V 6 bases, and 13 bases lay outside the gene matches. Germline lookup yields CDR1 MDHEN and CDR2 SYDVKM. The CDR3 DNA sequence: TGTGCCAGCAGCCCCTCCACGCGGGGACTAGCCTTCTTC. It translates to CASSPSTRGLAFF.

V usage is TRBV6-1 and J usage is TRBJ1-1; D is perhaps TRBD1 (6 bases). The germline gives CDR1 MNHNS, CDR2 SASEGT. V gave up 4 bases and J gave up 2 bases, with 14 bases separating them. This CDR3 spans 15 amino acids. CDR3: CASSGGHTGNTEAFF. In nucleotides, the CDR3 is TGTGCCAGCAGTGGGGGACATACGGGAAACACTGAAGCTTTCTTT.

The genes are TRBV7-9 and TRBJ2-5; D gene uncertain. Looked up from germline, CDR1 is SEHNR and CDR2 is FQNEAQ (reference sequence). The CDR3 length is 12 residues. V was cut by 0 bases and J by 13 bases, with 12 bases left in between. The CDR3 loop is CASSLAGGLGYF. CDR3 coding DNA: TGTGCCAGCAGCTTAGCGGGCGGCCTCGGGTACTTC.

This clone was found once. The V gene is TRBV5-1, the J gene TRBJ2-1; perhaps TRBD2 as D (6 bases). The CDR3 is 16 residues long. V was cut by 0 bases and J by 0 bases, with 10 bases left in between. Germline V CDR1 and CDR2: SGHRS, YFSETQ. The CDR3 DNA reads TGCGCCAGCAGCTTGGGATGGGGGGTCTCCTACAATGAGCAGTTCTTC. Residues: CASSLGWGVSYNEQFF. The variable domain in full, completed from reference TRBV5-1 and TRBJ2-1, reads KAGVTQTPRYLIKTRGQQVTLSCSPISGHRSVSWYQQTPGQGLQFLFEYFSETQRNKGNFPGRFSGRQFSNSRSEMNVSTLELGDSALYLCASSLGWGVSYNEQFFGPGTRLTVL.

J is TRBJ2-3 and V is TRBV27, with D unresolved. CDR1 and CDR2 (germline): MNHEY, SMNVEV (reference sequence). The CDR3 consists of 12 residues. V lost 6 bases and J lost 6, with 10 bases in between. The CDR3 loop is CASRSPADTQYF. Written as DNA, the CDR3 is TGTGCCAGCAGATCTCCCGCGGATACGCAGTATTTT.

This chain uses TRBV6-6 with TRBJ2-1; 12 bases are shared with TRBD2. Germline CDR1 is MNHNY and CDR2 is SVGAGI (reference sequence). V lost 2 bases to trimming and J lost 6 bases; unmatched junction nucleotides: 5. There are 16 residues in the CDR3. The CDR3 loop reads CASSYVLAGGVNEQFF. The DNA of the CDR3 is TGTGCCAGCAGTTACGTACTAGCGGGAGGCGTCAATGAGCAGTTCTTC.

A remark on this clone: Other DNA sequences from this sample encode an identical CDR3 as well. The chain employs TRBV6-5 and TRBJ1-2; unclear D gene. Per the germline V gene, CDR1 is MNHEY and CDR2 is SVGAGI. The CDR3 contains 13 residues. With 2 bases removed from V and 4 bases from J, the gap between germline ends came to 8 bases. The DNA of the CDR3 is TGTGCCAGCAGTTACCGGGGAGGCTATGGCTACACCTTC. Translated, it gives CASSYRGGYGYTF.

Here the CDR3 DNA reads TGTGCCAGCAGTTACAAGGGGTTGGGTTCACCCCTCCACTTT. Amino acid sequence: CASSYKGLGSPLHF. The V call is TRBV6-5, the J call TRBJ1-6; a possible D gene is TRBD1 (5 bases). V dropped 2 bases and J dropped 9 bases, with 11 bases sitting between them. Germline CDR1 reads MNHEY; CDR2 reads SVGAGI. The CDR3 has 14 residues.

Only one count was recorded for this clone. The chain employs TRBV4-3 and TRBJ2-6, with D possibly matching TRBD1 (6 bases). The CDR3 is 19 amino acids. Looked up from germline, CDR1 is LGHNA and CDR2 is YSLEER. Trimming removed 0 bases at V and 0 bases at J, with 15 bases between. The CDR3 loop reads CASSQDGRQAYSGANVLTF. The CDR3 nucleotides are TGCGCCAGCAGCCAAGATGGTAGACAGGCGTACTCTGGGGCCAACGTCCTGACTTTC.